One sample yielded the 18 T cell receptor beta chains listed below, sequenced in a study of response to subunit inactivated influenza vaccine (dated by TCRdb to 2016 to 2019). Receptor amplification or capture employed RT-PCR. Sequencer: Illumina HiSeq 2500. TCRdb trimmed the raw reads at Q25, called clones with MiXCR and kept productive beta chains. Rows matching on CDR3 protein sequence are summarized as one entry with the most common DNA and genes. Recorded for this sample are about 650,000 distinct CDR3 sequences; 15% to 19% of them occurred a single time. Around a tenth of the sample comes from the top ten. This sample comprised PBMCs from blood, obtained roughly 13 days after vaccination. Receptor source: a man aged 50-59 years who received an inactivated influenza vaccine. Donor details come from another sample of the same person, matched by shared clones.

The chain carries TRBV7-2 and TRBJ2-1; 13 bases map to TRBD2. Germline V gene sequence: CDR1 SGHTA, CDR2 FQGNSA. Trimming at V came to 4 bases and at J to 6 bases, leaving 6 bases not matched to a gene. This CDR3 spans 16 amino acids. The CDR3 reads CASSSRLAGGFNEQFF. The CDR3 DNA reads TGTGCCAGCAGCTCGCGACTAGCGGGGGGATTCAATGAGCAGTTCTTC.

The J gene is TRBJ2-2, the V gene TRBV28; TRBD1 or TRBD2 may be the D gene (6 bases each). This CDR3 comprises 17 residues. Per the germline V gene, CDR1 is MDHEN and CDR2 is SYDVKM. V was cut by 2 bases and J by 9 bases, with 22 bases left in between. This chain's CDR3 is CASSLSWRRAGARELFF. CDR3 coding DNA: TGTGCCAGCAGTTTAAGTTGGCGGAGGGCAGGGGCGAGGGAGCTGTTTTTT.

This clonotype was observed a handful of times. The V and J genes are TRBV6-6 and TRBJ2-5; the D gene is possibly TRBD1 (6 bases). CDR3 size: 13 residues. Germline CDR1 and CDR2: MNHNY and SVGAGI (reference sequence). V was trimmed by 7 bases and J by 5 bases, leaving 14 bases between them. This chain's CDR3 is CASTGVMEETQYF. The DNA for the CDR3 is TGTGCCAGCACAGGGGTCATGGAGGAGACCCAGTACTTC.

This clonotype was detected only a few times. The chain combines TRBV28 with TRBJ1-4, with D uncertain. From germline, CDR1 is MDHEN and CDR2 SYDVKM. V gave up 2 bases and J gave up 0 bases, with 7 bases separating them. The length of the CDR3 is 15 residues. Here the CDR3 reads CASSLGVSTNEKLFF. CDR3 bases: TGTGCCAGCAGTTTAGGGGTCTCAACTAATGAAAAACTGTTTTTT. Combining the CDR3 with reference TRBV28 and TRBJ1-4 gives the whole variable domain DVKVTQSSRYLVKRTGEKVFLECVQDMDHENMFWYRQDPGLGLRLIYFSYDVKMKEKGDIPEGYSVSREKKERFSLILESASTNQTSMYLCASSLGVSTNEKLFFGSGTQLSVL.

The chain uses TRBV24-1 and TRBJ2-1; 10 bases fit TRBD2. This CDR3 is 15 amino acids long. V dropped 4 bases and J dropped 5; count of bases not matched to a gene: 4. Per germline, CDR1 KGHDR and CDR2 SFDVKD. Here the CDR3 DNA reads TGTGCCACCAGTGACGGAGGACTAGCGGACAATGAGCAGTTCTTC. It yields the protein CATSDGGLADNEQFF.

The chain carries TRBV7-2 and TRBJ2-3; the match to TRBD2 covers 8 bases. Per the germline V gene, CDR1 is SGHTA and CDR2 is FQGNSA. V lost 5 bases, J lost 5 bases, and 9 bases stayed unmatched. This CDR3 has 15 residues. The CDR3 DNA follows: TGTGCCAGCAGCATCACCGGGACTAGACGAGATACGCAGTATTTT. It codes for CASSITGTRRDTQYF.

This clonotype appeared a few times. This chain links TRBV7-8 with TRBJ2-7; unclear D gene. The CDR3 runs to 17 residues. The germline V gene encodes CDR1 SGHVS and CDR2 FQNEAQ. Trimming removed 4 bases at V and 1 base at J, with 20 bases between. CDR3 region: CASSSRAVGMGSYEQYF. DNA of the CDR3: TGTGCCAGCAGCTCCCGGGCCGTAGGGATGGGGTCCTACGAGCAGTACTTC.

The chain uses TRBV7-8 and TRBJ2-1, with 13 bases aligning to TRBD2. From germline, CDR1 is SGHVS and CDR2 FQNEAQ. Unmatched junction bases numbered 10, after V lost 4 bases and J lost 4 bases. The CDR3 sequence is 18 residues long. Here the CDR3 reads CASSSLPGTSGEYNEQFF. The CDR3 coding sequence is TGTGCCAGCAGCTCCCTCCCCGGGACTAGCGGGGAGTACAATGAGCAGTTCTTC.

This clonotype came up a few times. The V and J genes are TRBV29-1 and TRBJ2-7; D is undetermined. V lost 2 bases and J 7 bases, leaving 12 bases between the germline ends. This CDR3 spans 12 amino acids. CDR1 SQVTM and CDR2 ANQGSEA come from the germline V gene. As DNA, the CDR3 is TGCAGCGTTGAACAGGATGTTGGTGAGCAGTACTTC. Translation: CSVEQDVGEQYF.

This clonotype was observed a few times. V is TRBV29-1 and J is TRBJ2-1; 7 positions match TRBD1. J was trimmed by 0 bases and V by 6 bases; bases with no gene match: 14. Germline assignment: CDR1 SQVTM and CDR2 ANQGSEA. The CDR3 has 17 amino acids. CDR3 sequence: CSVGQRFQWDSYNEQFF. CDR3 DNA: TGCAGCGTGGGACAGCGCTTTCAATGGGACTCCTACAATGAGCAGTTCTTC.

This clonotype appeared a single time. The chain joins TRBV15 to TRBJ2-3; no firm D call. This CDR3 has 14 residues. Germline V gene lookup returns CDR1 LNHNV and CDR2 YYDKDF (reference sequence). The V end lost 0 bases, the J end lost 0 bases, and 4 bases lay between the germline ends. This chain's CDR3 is CATSREESTDTQYF. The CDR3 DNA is TGTGCCACCAGCAGAGAGGAGAGCACAGATACGCAGTATTTT.

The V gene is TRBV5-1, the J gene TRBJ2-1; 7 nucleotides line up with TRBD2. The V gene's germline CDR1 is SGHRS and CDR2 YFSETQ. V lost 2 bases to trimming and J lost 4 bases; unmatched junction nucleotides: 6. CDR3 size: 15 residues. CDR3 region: CASSLTSAVYNEQFF. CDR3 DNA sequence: TGCGCCAGCAGCTTAACTAGCGCGGTTTACAATGAGCAGTTCTTC.

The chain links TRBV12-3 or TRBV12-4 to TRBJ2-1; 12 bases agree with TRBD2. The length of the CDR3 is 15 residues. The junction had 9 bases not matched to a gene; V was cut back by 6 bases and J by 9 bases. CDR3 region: CASSWRLAGEGEQFF. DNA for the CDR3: TGTGCCAGCAGCTGGAGACTAGCGGGGGAAGGTGAGCAGTTCTTC.

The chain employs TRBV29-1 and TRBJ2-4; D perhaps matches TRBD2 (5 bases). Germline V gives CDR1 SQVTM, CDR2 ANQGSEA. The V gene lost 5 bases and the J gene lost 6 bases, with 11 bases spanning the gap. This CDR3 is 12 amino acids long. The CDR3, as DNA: TGCAGCGTTCCGGGGAGAGGAAACATTCAGTACTTC. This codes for CSVPGRGNIQYF.

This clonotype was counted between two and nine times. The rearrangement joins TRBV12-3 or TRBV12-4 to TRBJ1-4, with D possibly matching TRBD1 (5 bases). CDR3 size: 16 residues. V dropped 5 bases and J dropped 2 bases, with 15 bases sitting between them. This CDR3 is CASSLRVTSTNEKLFF. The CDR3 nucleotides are TGTGCCAGCAGTCTCAGGGTAACCTCTACTAATGAAAAACTGTTTTTT.

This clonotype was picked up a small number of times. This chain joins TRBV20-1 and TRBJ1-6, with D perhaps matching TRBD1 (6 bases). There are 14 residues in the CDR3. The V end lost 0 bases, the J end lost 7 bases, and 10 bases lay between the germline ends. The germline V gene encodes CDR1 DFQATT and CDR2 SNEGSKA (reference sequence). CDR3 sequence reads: CSARDPQGNSPLHF. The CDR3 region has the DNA TGCAGTGCTAGAGATCCGCAGGGGAATTCACCCCTCCACTTT.

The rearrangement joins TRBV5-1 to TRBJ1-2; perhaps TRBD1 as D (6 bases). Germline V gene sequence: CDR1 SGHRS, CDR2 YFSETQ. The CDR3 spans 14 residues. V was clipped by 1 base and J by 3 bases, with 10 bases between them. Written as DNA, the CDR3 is TGCGCCAGCAGCTTGTACGCAGGGGACTATGGCTACACCTTC. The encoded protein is CASSLYAGDYGYTF.

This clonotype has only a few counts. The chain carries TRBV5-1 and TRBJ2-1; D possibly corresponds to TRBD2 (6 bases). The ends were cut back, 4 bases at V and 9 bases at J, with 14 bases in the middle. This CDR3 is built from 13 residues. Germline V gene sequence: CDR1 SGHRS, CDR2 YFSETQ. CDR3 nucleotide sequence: TGCGCCAGCAGCATCGGGACCGGGAGTGAGCAGTTCTTC. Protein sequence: CASSIGTGSEQFF.